Shown below are 13 T cell receptor beta chains from a single sample sequenced in a study of cytomegalovirus exposure and HLA in healthy donors. The PCR made use of 60 Vbeta and 13 Jbeta primers. Assay: immunoSEQ multiplex PCR; the TCRdb copy retains only in-frame clones and omits some. This repertoire shows roughly 240,000 clones, 80% to 90% found once; its top ten account for approximately 0.24%. The specimen sequenced was PBMCs. All receptors come from a girl aged 2 to 9 in good health and CMV-seronegative.

The chain is built from TRBV4-2 and TRBJ2-1, with D maybe TRBD2 (5 bases). Looked up from germline, CDR1 is LGHNA and CDR2 is YNFKEQ. The CDR3 covers 16 residues. V was pared by 0 bases and J by 4 bases, with 13 bases between. This CDR3 is CASSQEGASRYNEQFF. CDR3 DNA: TGTGCCAGCAGCCAAGAAGGCGCTAGCCGTTACAATGAGCAGTTCTTC.

The chain uses TRBV27 and TRBJ1-5; possible D gene TRBD1, 6 bases. With 5 bases removed from V and 3 bases from J, the gap between germline ends came to 14 bases. In germline, CDR1 is MNHEY, CDR2 SMNVEV (reference sequence). The CDR3 has 15 residues. DNA of the CDR3: TGTGCCAGCAGTCCCGGACAGAACCACAATCAGCCCCAGCATTTT. The encoded protein is CASSPGQNHNQPQHF.

J is TRBJ2-1 and V is TRBV19; 10 bases map to TRBD2. The CDR3 runs to 15 residues. The V gene end was trimmed by 6 bases and the J gene end by 4 bases; junction bases not matched to a gene: 6. In germline, CDR1 is LNHDA, CDR2 SQIVND (reference sequence). The CDR3 DNA is TGTGCCAGTAGCCGTTGGACTAGCGGATACAATGAGCAGTTCTTC. Amino acids: CASSRWTSGYNEQFF.

Concerning this clone itself: Additional DNA sequences in this sample encode the identical CDR3. This rearrangement joins TRBV7-8 to TRBJ2-7, with 7 bases that match TRBD2. Germline CDR1 reads SGHVS; CDR2 reads FQNEAQ. Trimming at V came to 0 bases and at J to 2 bases, leaving 1 base not matched to a gene. CDR3 size: 14 residues. The CDR3 is CASSLAGGPYEQYF. The CDR3 DNA reads as TGTGCCAGCAGCTTAGCGGGAGGGCCCTACGAGCAGTACTTC.

The DNA for the CDR3 is TGTGCCAGCAGCACCCTAGCGGGGGCAGGGGATACGCAGTATTTT. As protein: CASSTLAGAGDTQYF. V gene TRBV7-8 combines with J gene TRBJ2-3; TRBD2 aligns across 10 bases. Germline V gene sequence: CDR1 SGHVS, CDR2 FQNEAQ. Trimming at V came to 5 bases and at J to 6 bases, leaving 8 bases not matched to a gene. CDR3 length: 15 amino acids.

This chain links TRBV19 with TRBJ1-4; TRBD1 matches 8 bases. The junction had 7 bases not matched to a gene; V was cut back by 3 bases and J by 7 bases. The CDR3 spans 15 residues. Germline CDR1 and CDR2: LNHDA and SQIVND (reference sequence). The CDR3 DNA reads as TGTGCCAGTAGTATCGGCCAGGGGGCGGTTGAAAAACTGTTTTTT. It codes for CASSIGQGAVEKLFF.

The V call is TRBV12-5, the J call TRBJ2-2; 7 bases align to TRBD1. Looked up from germline, CDR1 is LGHNT and CDR2 is FRNRAP. With 5 bases clipped from V and 2 bases from J, the junction kept 14 bases outside the gene matches. The CDR3 loop spans 18 amino acids. The CDR3 region has the DNA TGTGCTAGTGGTCCCCGATTACGGACAGGTGGAAACACCGGGGAGCTGTTTTTT. It is translated as CASGPRLRTGGNTGELFF.

This chain links TRBV25-1 with TRBJ2-5, with D tentatively TRBD1 (6 bases). The tail of the sequence fits TRBJ2-7 better, so the J call may be wrong. CDR1 MGHDK and CDR2 SYGVNS come from the germline V gene. There are 12 residues in the CDR3. CDR3 loop: CASRGTSYEQYF. The CDR3 nucleotides are TGTGCCAGCAGGGGGACAAGCTACGAGCAGTACTTC.

V is TRBV2 and J is TRBJ2-3, with TRBD1 as a possible D gene (5 bases). The CDR3 totals 15 residues. The germline CDR1 and CDR2 sequences are SNHLY and FYNNEI. Trimming pared 6 bases from V and 1 base from J, leaving 14 bases between. The CDR3 sequence is CASRGQGTRTDTQYF. In nucleotides, the CDR3 is TGTGCCAGCAGGGGCCAGGGTACCCGCACAGATACGCAGTATTTT.

V usage is TRBV19 and J usage is TRBJ2-1; TRBD2 matches at 11 bases. In germline, CDR1 is LNHDA, CDR2 SQIVND (reference sequence). This CDR3 has 17 amino acids. After removal of 6 bases from V and 3 bases from J, the junction contained 10 bases not matched to a gene. The CDR3 loop is CASRVTSGSSGYNEQFF. As DNA, the CDR3 is TGTGCCAGTAGGGTCACTAGCGGGAGTTCGGGCTACAATGAGCAGTTCTTC.

The V and J genes are TRBV19 and TRBJ2-5; TRBD2 matches at 12 bases. The CDR3 spans 17 residues. CDR1 is LNHDA, CDR2 SQIVND, per germline (reference sequence). V gave up 5 bases and J gave up 1 base; unmatched junction bases: 8. CDR3 loop: CASSPKTSGSIQETQYF. CDR3 DNA sequence: TGTGCCAGTAGTCCAAAGACTAGCGGGAGTATCCAAGAGACCCAGTACTTC.

Here the CDR3 DNA reads TGTGCCAGCAGTATCCGACAGGGAACCTACGAGCAGTACTTC. Encoded protein: CASSIRQGTYEQYF. This chain connects TRBV25-1 to TRBJ2-7; 7 nucleotides align to TRBD1. With V trimmed by 5 bases and J by 2 bases, 6 bases remained unmatched. The CDR3 has 14 amino acids. Germline V gives CDR1 MGHDK, CDR2 SYGVNS.

The gene calls are TRBV5-4 and TRBJ2-2, with D tentatively TRBD1 (5 bases). Trimming left V 5 bases short and J 3 bases short, with 11 bases between. The CDR3 is made up of 14 amino acids. CDR1 and CDR2 from the germline V gene are SGHNT and YYREEE (reference sequence). This chain's CDR3 is CASRFRADTGELFF. In nucleotides, the CDR3 is TGTGCCAGCAGATTCAGGGCGGACACCGGGGAGCTGTTTTTT.